These 12 T cell receptor beta chains share one sample of origin, sequenced in a study of cytomegalovirus exposure and HLA in healthy donors. The PCR ran on 60 Vbeta and 13 Jbeta primers. The protocol was immunoSEQ multiplex PCR, while the TCRdb copy is restricted to in-frame clones and leaves out a portion. The repertoire consists of around 64,000 clones, with approximately 60% occurring once and the leading ten covering 3%. Sequencing input: PBMCs. All receptors derive from a woman aged 45-59 years in good health and CMV-seronegative.

This clone has more than one count but fewer than ten. V is TRBV9 and J is TRBJ2-1; 7 nucleotides align to TRBD2. With 3 bases clipped from V and 10 bases from J, the junction kept 4 bases outside the gene matches. The germline gives CDR1 SGDLS, CDR2 YYNGEE. The CDR3 sequence is 12 residues long. The CDR3: CASSAISGEQFF. CDR3 coding DNA: TGTGCCAGCAGCGCGATTAGCGGGGAGCAGTTCTTC. Variable domain in full (rest from reference TRBV9 and TRBJ2-1): DSGVTQTPKHLITATGQRVTLRCSPRSGDLSVYWYQQSLDQGLQFLIQYYNGEERAKGNILERFSAQQFPDLHSELNLSSLELGDSALYFCASSAISGEQFFGPGTRLTVL.

V usage is TRBV7-3 and J usage is TRBJ1-1, with D possibly TRBD1 on 5 matching bases. The CDR3 spans 15 residues. V was pared by 5 bases and J by 8 bases, with 21 bases between. Germline CDR1 reads SGHTA; CDR2 reads FQGTGA. CDR3 DNA sequence: TGTGCCAGCAGCCCCCGGGGGACGGCCGTGGGGGAAGCTTTCTTT. Amino acid sequence: CASSPRGTAVGEAFF.

Points on this clone: Relative to the germline gene, one junction end is altered; a read error may explain this. The identical CDR3 is also encoded by other nucleotide sequences in the sample. The V gene is TRBV9, the J gene TRBJ2-7, with 8 nucleotides matching TRBD2. Germline CDR1 reads SGDLS; CDR2 reads YYNGEE. The CDR3 contains 15 residues. The CDR3 is CASSVAETSDYEQYF. The CDR3 coding sequence is TGTGCTAGCAGCGTAGCTGAGACTAGCGACTACGAGCAGTACTTC.

The rearrangement links TRBV9 to TRBJ2-7; D is perhaps TRBD1 (6 bases). This CDR3 is 15 amino acids long. CDR1 SGDLS and CDR2 YYNGEE come from the germline V gene. Trimming cost V 0 bases and J 2 bases, with 12 bases left between them. In nucleotides, the CDR3 is TGTGCCAGCAGCGTAGCTCGGGACACAACCTACGAGCAGTACTTC. It codes for CASSVARDTTYEQYF.

This clone was observed a single time. The V call is TRBV21-1, the J call TRBJ1-5; TRBD1 is the table's D call and was not checked against the DNA. TRBV21-1 is reported as a pseudogene. This CDR3 region has 13 residues. This CDR3 is CASSNTGNQPQHF. The DNA for the CDR3 is TGTGCCAGCAGCAACACAGGGAATCAGCCCCAGCATTTT.

The chain combines TRBV27 with TRBJ2-7; TRBD1 matches 7 bases. The V gene end was trimmed by 0 bases and the J gene end by 0 bases; junction bases not matched to a gene: 5. This CDR3 region has 16 residues. Germline V gene sequence: CDR1 MNHEY, CDR2 SMNVEV (reference sequence). CDR3 in amino acids: CASSLSTGTVSYEQYF. CDR3 coding DNA: TGTGCCAGCAGTTTATCGACGGGGACAGTCTCCTACGAGCAGTACTTC.

The chain carries TRBV29-1 and TRBJ1-1; a possible D gene is TRBD1 (6 bases). This CDR3 region has 13 residues. Per germline, CDR1 SQVTM and CDR2 ANQGSEA. Trimming cost V 6 bases and J 5 bases, with 16 bases left between them. The CDR3 sequence: CSVAGTYDTEAFF. The DNA for the CDR3 is TGCAGCGTGGCAGGGACATACGATACTGAAGCTTTCTTT.

The rearrangement uses TRBV29-1 and TRBJ1-1; 7 bases are a match to TRBD1. Germline CDR1 reads SQVTM; CDR2 reads ANQGSEA. Trimming removed 6 bases from V and 3 bases from J; junction bases left unmatched: 10. The CDR3 is made up of 14 amino acids. The CDR3 nucleotides read TGCAGCGTATCCGCACGACAGGGACACACTGAAGCTTTCTTT. This sequence encodes CSVSARQGHTEAFF. The full variable domain, in which reference TRBV29-1 and TRBJ1-1 provide the parts outside the CDR3, is SAVISQKPSRDICQRGTSLTIQCQVDSQVTMMFWYRQQPGQSLTLIATANQGSEATYESGFVIDKFPISRPNLTFSTLTVSNMSPEDSSIYLCSVSARQGHTEAFFGQGTRLTVV.

The genes are TRBV2 and TRBJ2-3, with 9 bases fitting TRBD2. Germline V CDR1 and CDR2: SNHLY, FYNNEI. Trimming cost V 9 bases and J 6 bases; bases outside gene matches: 10. The CDR3 is 14 residues long. CDR3 DNA sequence: TGTGCCAGTGCGATAGCGGGAGAAGGGGATACGCAGTATTTT. Translation: CASAIAGEGDTQYF. The full variable domain, with the rest looked up from reference TRBV2 and TRBJ2-3, is EPEVTQTPSHQVTQMGQEVILRCVPISNHLYFYWYRQILGQKVEFLVSFYNNEISEKSEIFDDQFSVERPDGSNFTLKIRSTKLEDSAMYFCASAIAGEGDTQYFGPGTRLTVL.

The chain combines TRBV6-5 with TRBJ2-5; the D gene is possibly TRBD2 (5 bases). V was cut by 1 base and J by 7 bases, with 16 bases left in between. This CDR3 spans 15 amino acids. Germline V lookup: CDR1 MNHEY, CDR2 SVGAGI. This CDR3 reads CASSYFGGGPGTQYF. DNA for the CDR3: TGTGCCAGCAGTTACTTTGGTGGCGGGCCGGGGACCCAGTACTTC.

This CDR3 reads CASAGGSVYEQYF. DNA of the CDR3: TGTGCCAGCGCGGGGGGCTCGGTCTACGAGCAGTACTTC. J is TRBJ2-7 and V is TRBV2; 8 bases line up with TRBD2. The CDR3 covers 13 residues. In germline, CDR1 is SNHLY, CDR2 FYNNEI. J gave up 3 bases and V 8 bases, and 6 bases lay outside the gene matches.

This clone was detected a few times. The chain links TRBV30 to TRBJ1-1; tentative D call: TRBD1 (5 bases). This CDR3 has 12 residues. Germline CDR1 and CDR2: GTSNPN and SVGIG (reference sequence). V was shortened by 8 bases and J by 2 bases, with 12 bases between the two germline ends. The chain's CDR3 is CALSRGNTEAFF. In DNA, the CDR3 is TGTGCCCTAAGTAGGGGCAACACTGAAGCTTTCTTT.